This T cell receptor beta chain was profiled in a study of cytomegalovirus exposure and HLA in healthy donors. About the study: Early released data had approximately 86 million unique TCRs, all coming from HLA-typed donors. The Caucasian-associated ancestry cluster contained 65% to 85% of the roughly 390 genotyped donors. Findings of the study overall: In an earlier analysis, in fewer than 700 donors, most V segments appeared productive either ~90% or ~30% of the time. According to reports, the classifier identified cytomegalovirus status with high specificity and sensitivity.

The sample holds one count of this clone. Its specificity is not known. The CDR3 runs to 16 residues. The V gene's germline CDR1 is GTSNPN and CDR2 SVGIG (reference sequence). The V end was cut by 4 bases, the J end by 1 base, with 19 bases between. PCR involved 60 Vbeta and 13 Jbeta primers. Sequencing used immunoSEQ multiplex PCR; TCRdb keeps in-frame clones, though not all of them. This sample has approximately 150,000 clones, with over 60% found just once. Sequences were obtained from PBMCs. The sequence derives from a woman aged 55-70 years in good health and CMV-seronegative. This rearrangement joins TRBV30 to TRBJ1-2, with D perhaps matching TRBD1 (6 bases). The CDR3 loop is CAWKSRGGTSNYGYTF. CDR3 nucleotide sequence: TGTGCCTGGAAATCGAGGGGGGGGACAAGTAACTATGGCTACACCTTC.